Following are 20 T cell receptor beta chains from one sample sequenced in a study of blood T cells in healthy people across ages. A sample-barcoded 5' primer and a J-beta primer mix were used in a second PCR of about 7 to 12 cycles. A single record per CDR3 protein comes from TCRdb applying MiXCR to the 5' RACE reads. Of some 1.8 million distinct CDR3 sequences in the sample, 35% to 50% were seen once. Source material: blood. The receptors were gathered from a human donor in good health.

The genes are TRBV5-1 and TRBJ2-4; the match to TRBD1 covers 8 bases. CDR1 SGHRS and CDR2 YFSETQ come from the germline V gene. This CDR3 has 16 residues. Trimming removed 0 bases from V and 2 bases from J; junction bases left unmatched: 4. The CDR3 DNA is TGCGCCAGCAGCTTGGGTGGACAGGGACCCAAAAACATTCAGTACTTC. Amino acid sequence: CASSLGGQGPKNIQYF.

The rearrangement joins TRBV28 to TRBJ1-2, with D tentatively TRBD1 (6 bases). CDR3 length: 15 residues. CDR1 is MDHEN and CDR2 is SYDVKM in the germline V gene. V was cut by 1 base and J by 8 bases, with 17 bases left in between. CDR3 region: CASSLLTGTWVGYTF. The CDR3 nucleotides are TGTGCCAGCAGTTTATTGACCGGGACATGGGTAGGCTACACCTTC.

This clonotype was picked up many times. The chain combines TRBV4-3 with TRBJ1-2; 7 bases agree with TRBD1. Germline V gene lookup returns CDR1 LGHNA and CDR2 YSLEER. J lost 0 bases, V lost 2 bases, and 15 bases had no gene match. The CDR3 runs to 19 residues. CDR3 DNA sequence: TGCGCCAGCAGCCAATACCGGGGGGAGGGGGCAGGCTCTAACTATGGCTACACCTTC. The encoded protein is CASSQYRGEGAGSNYGYTF.

The chain has TRBV20-1 and TRBJ1-4; the D gene is possibly TRBD1 (5 bases). V dropped 0 bases and J dropped 0 bases, with 14 bases sitting between them. The CDR3 is made up of 17 amino acids. The germline V gene encodes CDR1 DFQATT and CDR2 SNEGSKA (reference sequence). The CDR3 sequence is CSARDFRGIATNEKLFF. CDR3 DNA sequence: TGCAGTGCTAGAGATTTTCGGGGGATTGCAACTAATGAAAAACTGTTTTTT.

The CDR3 sequence is CATSKGARNEQYF. As DNA, the CDR3 is TGTGCCACCAGCAAGGGGGCGAGGAACGAGCAGTACTTC. The rearrangement links TRBV15 to TRBJ2-7, with 7 positions matching TRBD1. The CDR3 spans 13 residues. V was pared by 4 bases and J by 5 bases, with 5 bases of the junction left unmatched. CDR1 is LNHNV and CDR2 is YYDKDF in the germline V gene (reference sequence).

The J gene is TRBJ1-1, the V gene TRBV24-1; the D is unclear. CDR3 size: 12 residues. The ends were cut back, 7 bases at V and 6 bases at J, with 11 bases in the middle. Germline V gene data show CDR1 as KGHDR and CDR2 as SFDVKD. The CDR3 protein is CATRGAGAEAFF. The CDR3 bases are TGTGCCACCAGGGGAGCAGGAGCTGAAGCTTTCTTT.

The chain links TRBV2 to TRBJ2-5; TRBD1 matches at 9 bases. V was clipped by 10 bases and J by 5 bases; unmatched bases: 11. Germline V lookup: CDR1 SNHLY, CDR2 FYNNEI. The length of the CDR3 is 14 residues. Here the CDR3 reads CANTPDRGEETQYF. The CDR3 nucleotides are TGTGCCAACACGCCGGACAGGGGCGAGGAGACCCAGTACTTC.

CDR3 amino acids: CASSDLWTFYGYTF. The CDR3 coding sequence is TGTGCCAGCAGTGATCTCTGGACGTTCTATGGCTACACCTTC. The chain is built from TRBV2 and TRBJ1-2; unclear D gene. Trimming took 3 bases from V and 4 from J, leaving 12 bases between them. This CDR3 spans 14 amino acids. Germline V CDR1 and CDR2: SNHLY, FYNNEI. The whole variable domain, filled in from reference TRBV2 and TRBJ1-2, reads EPEVTQTPSHQVTQMGQEVILRCVPISNHLYFYWYRQILGQKVEFLVSFYNNEISEKSEIFDDQFSVERPDGSNFTLKIRSTKLEDSAMYFCASSDLWTFYGYTFGSGTRLTVV.

This chain links TRBV29-1 with TRBJ1-1; 7 bases agree with TRBD1. CDR1 SQVTM and CDR2 ANQGSEA come from the germline V gene. The CDR3 consists of 12 residues. CDR3: CSHGTVNTEAFF. The CDR3 region has the DNA TGCAGTCACGGGACAGTGAACACTGAAGCTTTCTTT.

This clonotype was seen only once. The germline gene is not matched at one end of the junction; a read error may be the cause. The chain carries TRBV7-2 and TRBJ2-4; possible D gene TRBD2, 5 bases. The CDR3 sequence is 17 residues long. Germline assignment: CDR1 SGHTA and CDR2 FQGNSA. Here the CDR3 DNA reads TGTGCCAGCAACTTAGCTCCGGCTAGCAAGGCCAAAAACATTCAGTACTTC. Its protein is CASNLAPASKAKNIQYF.

This clonotype was picked up one time. The V gene is TRBV7-2, the J gene TRBJ1-2; 8 bases line up with TRBD1. CDR3 length: 17 residues. V lost 1 base to trimming and J lost 4 bases; unmatched junction nucleotides: 11. The germline gives CDR1 SGHTA, CDR2 FQGNSA. CDR3 in DNA: TGTGCCAGCAGCTTAGATGGGGGCCAGGGGGCTGCCTATGGCTACACCTTC. It yields the protein CASSLDGGQGAAYGYTF.

Only a few counts were recorded for this clonotype. This rearrangement joins TRBV28 to TRBJ2-7, with a tentative D call TRBD2 (5 bases). V lost 4 bases to trimming and J lost 3 bases, with 10 bases between them. The CDR3 totals 13 residues. Germline V gene lookup returns CDR1 MDHEN and CDR2 SYDVKM. DNA for the CDR3: TGTGCCAGCAGTTCCCGGGAATACTACGAGCAGTACTTC. It is translated as CASSSREYYEQYF.

The chain recombines TRBV20-1 with TRBJ1-6; TRBD1 is a possible D gene (5 bases). The CDR3 length is 15 residues. In germline, CDR1 is DFQATT, CDR2 SNEGSKA (reference sequence). Trimming took off 3 bases at V and 4 bases at J, with 13 bases between the two ends. CDR3 protein: CSASRDIRYNSPLHF. Written as DNA, the CDR3 is TGCAGTGCTAGCAGGGATATTCGGTATAATTCACCCCTCCACTTT.

This clonotype was counted between two and nine times. The chain combines TRBV28 with TRBJ1-6, with unresolved D. The germline CDR1 and CDR2 sequences are MDHEN and SYDVKM. V lost 5 bases, J lost 1 base, and 12 bases lay in between. This CDR3 region has 16 residues. Here the CDR3 reads CASSLVKGSYNSPLHF. The CDR3 region has the DNA TGTGCCAGCAGTCTTGTAAAGGGATCCTATAATTCACCCCTCCACTTT.

The chain combines TRBV18 with TRBJ2-7; 7 bases align to TRBD2. The last part of the DNA fits TRBJ2-5 better; the J call may be wrong. In germline, CDR1 is KGHSH, CDR2 LQKENI. This CDR3 has 16 amino acids. CDR3 sequence: CASSPRVGGSEETQYF. CDR3 DNA sequence: TGTGCCAGCTCACCACGAGTGGGAGGGTCGGAAGAGACCCAGTACTTC.

This clonotype was detected only a few times. The rearrangement uses TRBV5-5 and TRBJ2-3; 8 bases map to TRBD1. Trimming removed 2 bases from V and 2 bases from J; junction bases left unmatched: 7. Germline CDR1 and CDR2: SGHKS and YYEKEE (reference sequence). The length of the CDR3 is 16 residues. The CDR3 sequence: CASSFTGGQVTDTQYF. The CDR3 DNA sequence: TGTGCCAGCAGCTTCACTGGGGGACAGGTCACAGATACGCAGTATTTT. Combining the CDR3 with reference TRBV5-5 and TRBJ2-3 gives the whole variable domain DAGVTQSPTHLIKTRGQQVTLRCSPISGHKSVSWYQQVLGQGPQFIFQYYEKEERGRGNFPDRFSARQFPNYSSELNVNALLLGDSALYLCASSFTGGQVTDTQYFGPGTRLTVL.

In its sample, this clonotype was seen a few times. Written as DNA, the CDR3 is TGTGCCAGCCGACTACAAGAGACCCAGTACTTC. Translated: CASRLQETQYF. V and J are TRBV27 and TRBJ2-5, with a weak D call TRBD2 (5 bases). CDR3 size: 11 residues. CDR1 is MNHEY and CDR2 is SMNVEV in the germline V gene (reference sequence). Trimming removed 8 bases at V and 2 bases at J, with 6 bases between.

J is TRBJ2-3 and V is TRBV6-6; a possible D gene is TRBD1 (6 bases). V was cut by 5 bases and J by 6 bases, with 18 bases left in between. Germline V gene data show CDR1 as MNHNY and CDR2 as SVGAGI (reference sequence). This CDR3 region has 15 residues. The DNA for the CDR3 is TGTGCCAGCAGTGGCTACAGGGCTGCAAGGGATACGCAGTATTTT. This translates into CASSGYRAARDTQYF.

The chain is built from TRBV24-1 and TRBJ1-2, with no clear D. V was trimmed by 5 bases and J by 6 bases, leaving 9 bases between them. CDR1 KGHDR and CDR2 SFDVKD come from the germline V gene. The CDR3 length is 12 residues. CDR3 coding DNA: TGTGCCACCAGTGGGGAGCGAGATGGCTACACCTTC. It specifies CATSGERDGYTF.

The chain has TRBV20-1 and TRBJ2-1; unclear D gene. The CDR3 has 12 amino acids. V lost 5 bases and J lost 10, with 15 bases in between. Germline V gene sequence: CDR1 DFQATT, CDR2 SNEGSKA (reference sequence). CDR3 region: CSAEVSAFEQFF. CDR3 nucleotide sequence: TGCAGTGCTGAGGTGTCGGCTTTCGAGCAGTTCTTC.